This TCR beta chain was recovered during a study of T cell changes during pregnancy in multiple sclerosis. Assay: immunoSEQ multiplex PCR; the TCRdb copy retains only in-frame clones and omits some. The sample lists about 40,000 clones; approximately 94% were seen once. CDR1 and CDR2 from the germline V gene are SGDLS and YYNGEE. This CDR3 has 15 amino acids. V was trimmed by 0 bases and J by 6 bases, leaving 16 bases between them. The sequence came from a female donor with multiple sclerosis, enrolled in a pregnancy study. The rearrangement links TRBV9 to TRBJ2-7; tentatively, D is TRBD2 (5 bases). This sample comprised peripheral blood, obtained in the third trimester of pregnancy. As DNA, the CDR3 is TGTGCCAGCAGCGTAGGAGGATCGGAGGTCGGCGAGCAGTACTTC. Translated: CASSVGGSEVGEQYF.